The present T cell receptor beta chain was sequenced within a study of shared clonotypes between healthy human individuals. Germline V gene data show CDR1 as GTSNPN and CDR2 as SVGIG (reference sequence). The V end was cut by 4 bases, the J end by 3 bases, with 12 bases between. This CDR3 has 13 residues. The assay was immunoSEQ multiplex PCR, and TCRdb's table has in-frame clones only and misses some. The repertoire includes around 720,000 clones, around 73% of them detected once, and 1.5% to 2% sits in the top ten. Material for sequencing was memory CD4+ T cells sorted from blood. Indicated subset: CD45RA-negative fraction. The genes are TRBV30 and TRBJ1-1; D is possibly TRBD1 (5 bases). This clonotype originated in a young woman in good health. CDR3 amino acids: CAWTKAGHTEAFF. DNA for the CDR3: TGTGCCTGGACGAAGGCAGGGCACACTGAAGCTTTCTTT. The complete variable domain, with remaining parts taken from reference TRBV30 and TRBJ1-1, reads SQTIHQWPATLVQPVGSPLSLECTVEGTSNPNLYWYRQAAGRGLQLLFYSVGIGQISSEVPQNLSASRPQDRQFILSSKKLLLSDSGFYLCAWTKAGHTEAFFGQGTRLTVV.